The clone carrying this T cell receptor beta chain was detected once. The age range of participants was about 18 to 89 years, with residence in under 30 US areas. Methods used by the authors: Amplification from reference gene primers served as the basis for estimated nucleated cell counts. TCRdb keeps only in-frame clones here, not all; method: immunoSEQ multiplex PCR. V and J calls and clone size are as listed in that table; D and trimming were resolved from the DNA. This sample yields 300,000 to 400,000 clones, of which 65% to 90% are seen a single time; around 4% belongs to the top ten. The sample originates from a study of blood T cell repertoires in COVID-19. V dropped 5 bases and J dropped 6; count of bases not matched to a gene: 6. The germline V gene has CDR1 LNHDA and CDR2 SQIVND (reference sequence). The CDR3 length is 14 residues.

Input material: PBMCs or T cells enriched from blood (not recorded which). This TCR derives from a woman between 35 and 50 years old with acute COVID-19. The chain employs TRBV19 and TRBJ1-1; the match to TRBD1 covers 10 bases. The CDR3 DNA reads TGTGCCAGTAGTTCGGGACAGGGGTTCGCTGAAGCTTTCTTT. Its translation: CASSSGQGFAEAFF.